The text below deals with one TCR beta chain. Only in-frame clones appear in the TCRdb table, and some are missing; sequencing was by immunoSEQ multiplex PCR. The sample contains about 500,000 clones, about nine tenths of which appear only once. These data come from a study of blood T cell repertoires in COVID-19. CDR3 size: 13 residues. Deletions cut 11 bases from V and 7 bases from J, with 18 bases between. Germline values: CDR1 SNHLY, CDR2 FYNNEI. The specimen sequenced was PBMCs or T cells enriched from blood (not recorded which). This chain connects TRBV2 to TRBJ2-1, with D possibly TRBD2 on 5 matching bases. This TCR was sampled from a woman under 30 who had recovered from COVID-19. DNA for the CDR3: TGTGCCTGGGGAGTGACGGGGTCAAATGAGCAGTTCTTC. This translates into CAWGVTGSNEQFF.